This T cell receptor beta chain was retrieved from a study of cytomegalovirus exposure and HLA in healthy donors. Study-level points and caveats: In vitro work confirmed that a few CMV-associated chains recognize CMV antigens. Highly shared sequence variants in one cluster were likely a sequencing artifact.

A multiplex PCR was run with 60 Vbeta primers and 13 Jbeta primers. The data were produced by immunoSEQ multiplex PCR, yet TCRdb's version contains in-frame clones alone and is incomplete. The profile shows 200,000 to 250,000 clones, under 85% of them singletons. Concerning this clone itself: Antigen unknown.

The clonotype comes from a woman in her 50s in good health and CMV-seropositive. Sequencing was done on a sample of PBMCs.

CDR3 DNA sequence: TGTGCCAGCAGGAAACCGGGACTTGCCACAGATACGCAGTATTTT. It specifies CASRKPGLATDTQYF. V gene TRBV6-1 combines with J gene TRBJ2-3, with a weak D call TRBD2 (6 bases). The CDR3 is 15 amino acids. CDR1 MNHNS and CDR2 SASEGT come from the germline V gene. V dropped 6 bases and J dropped 2 bases, with 15 bases sitting between them.